These T cell receptor beta chains were read from a single sample in a study of blood T cell repertoires in COVID-19. TCRdb keeps only in-frame clones here, not all; method: immunoSEQ multiplex PCR. The table has approximately 460,000 clones, 89% seen once. The sequencing sample was made of peripheral blood. Receptors were obtained from a man between 18 and 29 years old with COVID-19, enrolled during active disease. The CDR3 runs from the conserved cysteine through the conserved F or W. A D gene is named only where the DNA matches it firmly. The size of a clone is reported for some rows only, either as once, few or many, or as a class for expanded clones.

V	J	D	size	DNA	CDR3
TRBV14	TRBJ1-5	TRBD1	once	TGTGCCAGCAGGCCGAAGCTTGGGACAGGGCGGCAGCCCCAGCATTTT	CASRPKLGTGRQPQHF
TRBV3-1/TRBV3-2	TRBJ2-7	.	.	TGTGCCAGCAGCCAAGGTCCCCAGGTTGGCTCCTACGAGCAGTACTTC	CASSQGPQVGSYEQYF
TRBV19	TRBJ2-3	TRBD2	.	TGTGCCAGTAGTACCCTAGCGGGAGGGAGCACAGATACGCAGTATTTT	CASSTLAGGSTDTQYF
TRBV29-1	TRBJ2-1	.	.	TGCAGCGTTGAAGCGCAGGGGAACAATGAGCAGTTCTTC	CSVEAQGNNEQFF
TRBV13	TRBJ2-7	.	.	TGTGCCAGCAGCTTAGCTCAGGCGCTCTACGAGCAGTACTTC	CASSLAQALYEQYF
TRBV2	TRBJ1-1	TRBD1	.	TGTGCCAGCAAAGGCGGACAGGGTGAGGGGGTTGAAGCTTTCTTT	CASKGGQGEGVEAFF
TRBV18	TRBJ2-2	.	once	TGTGCCAGCTCACCACCTCGAACTAGTGCCGGGGAGCTGTTTTTT	CASSPPRTSAGELFF
TRBV5-1	TRBJ2-7	TRBD1	.	TGCGCCAGCAGCTCCCGGGACAGGGGTACCTACGAGCAGTACTTC	CASSSRDRGTYEQYF
TRBV6-4	TRBJ2-2	TRBD2	.	TGTGCCCCCAGGCCGGGGGGCACCGGGGAGCTGTTTTTT	CAPRPGGTGELFF
TRBV5-4	TRBJ1-1	.	.	TGTGCCAGCAGCTTGTCATCAACTGAAGCTTTCTTT	CASSLSSTEAFF
TRBV5-1	TRBJ2-5	TRBD2	.	TGCGCCAGCAGCTTGGGCGGGGGAGGGCAAGAGACCCAGTACTTC	CASSLGGGGQETQYF
TRBV19	TRBJ2-7	.	.	TGTGCCAGTAGTCCCGGCGGGCTCTACTACGAGCAGTACTTC	CASSPGGLYYEQYF
TRBV11-1	TRBJ2-3	.	.	TGTGCCAGCAGCTCGCCAGGGGACAGCACAGATACGCAGTATTTT	CASSSPGDSTDTQYF
TRBV19	TRBJ1-5	TRBD1	.	TGTGCCAGTAGCCAGACAGGGACTAGCAATCAGCCCCAGCATTTT	CASSQTGTSNQPQHF
TRBV6-6	TRBJ2-7	TRBD2	.	TGTGCCAGCAGAGGACTAGCGGGAGATGGTTACGAGCAGTACTTC	CASRGLAGDGYEQYF
TRBV3-1/TRBV3-2	TRBJ2-1	.	.	TGTGCCAGCAGCCGGGGGGTATCCTACAATGAGCAGTTCTTC	CASSRGVSYNEQFF
TRBV19	TRBJ2-3	.	.	TGTGCCAGTAGTTTGCCGGGGGGCCTAGGAAATACGCAGTATTTT	CASSLPGGLGNTQYF
TRBV2	TRBJ2-5	.	few	TGTGCCAGCAGTGAAGAGACAGGCGATTGGGCCCAGTACTTC	CASSEETGDWAQYF
TRBV2	TRBJ2-3	TRBD2	.	TGTGCCAGCAGTGGCGGGCTAGCGGGAGCCAGATTTTCCACAGATACGCAGTATTTT	CASSGGLAGARFSTDTQYF
TRBV5-1	TRBJ2-7	.	.	TGCGCCAGCAGCCCCGATGCAAGCCACGAGCAGTACTTC	CASSPDASHEQYF
TRBV12-3/TRBV12-4	TRBJ2-7	.	many	TGTGCCAGCCGCGGCCGGGCCTACGAGCAGTACTTC	CASRGRAYEQYF
TRBV11-3	TRBJ2-6	TRBD1	.	TGTGCCAGCAGCCCGAGGACAGGGGCTGGGGCCAACGTCCTGACTTTC	CASSPRTGAGANVLTF
TRBV14	TRBJ2-7	TRBD1	.	TGTGCCAGCAGCCTTTTCCGGGACAGGACCTACGAGCAGTACTTC	CASSLFRDRTYEQYF
TRBV19	TRBJ2-7	TRBD1	.	TGTGCCAGTAGTCTTGTGACAGGGGCCTACGAGCAGTACTTC	CASSLVTGAYEQYF
TRBV2	TRBJ2-1	TRBD1	.	TGTGCCAGCCGAGCAGGGGGAGTTGGTGAGCAGTTCTTC	CASRAGGVGEQFF
TRBV5-1	TRBJ1-4	.	.	TGCGCCAGCAGCCTGGACAGCATCTTTGCAACTAATGAAAAACTGTTTTTT	CASSLDSIFATNEKLFF
TRBV6-6	TRBJ1-1	TRBD1	.	TGTGCCAGCAGTCCCTCAGGGGGCAGCGTGAACACTGAAGCTTTCTTT	CASSPSGGSVNTEAFF
TRBV19	TRBJ1-1	.	once	TGTGCCAGTAGTGCCGGACTATTAAGCACTGAAGCTTTCTTT	CASSAGLLSTEAFF
TRBV27	TRBJ2-5	TRBD2	.	TGTGCCAGCAGTCCGGGACTAGCGGGAAAAGAGACCCAGTACTTC	CASSPGLAGKETQYF
TRBV6-5	TRBJ2-1	.	.	TGTGCCAGCAGCTACCTGACAGGCAGCTCCTACAATGAGCAGTTCTTC	CASSYLTGSSYNEQFF